A selection of T cell receptor beta chains follows, all from one sample in a study of OX40 agonist ivuxolimab in advanced cancers. Assay used: immunoSEQ multiplex PCR; TCRdb lists only in-frame clones, some missing. The table records around 65,000 clones, roughly 89% of them present only once. Sequencing was performed on CD4+ or CD8+ T cells sorted from blood, taken in a trial of the OX40 agonist ivuxolimab. These receptors all come from an adult with an advanced solid tumor such as melanoma, head and neck, liver or kidney cancer. Both conserved end residues are part of each CDR3. A D gene is named only where the DNA matches it firmly. Rows give clone size only sometimes, using once, few, many, or a class for an expanded clone.

V	size	J	D	DNA	CDR3
TRBV28	NA	TRBJ1-5	NA	TGTGCCAGCAGTCTTCTACTTCGGCCCCAGCATTTT	CASSLLLRPQHF
TRBV15	NA	TRBJ1-1	TRBD1	TGTGCCACCAGCAGAGAGGGGACAGGGATCACTGAAGCTTTCTTT	CATSREGTGITEAFF
TRBV7-2	NA	TRBJ2-7	TRBD2	TGTGCCAGCAGCCGCCATGCTAGCGGCAGCTACGAGCAGTACTTC	CASSRHASGSYEQYF
TRBV13	NA	TRBJ2-1	NA	TGTGCCAGCAGCTCCTATAGCGGCAGCTCCTACAATGAGCAGTTCTTC	CASSSYSGSSYNEQFF
TRBV19	NA	TRBJ2-1	TRBD1	TGTGCCAGTAGTATTGGAGGACAGGGGGTTTATTTTCACAATGAGCAGTTCTTC	CASSIGGQGVYFHNEQFF
TRBV7-8	NA	TRBJ2-4	NA	TGTGCCAGCAGCTATGCTCGGGGAGTGGAAAACATTCAGTACTTC	CASSYARGVENIQYF
TRBV7-8	once	TRBJ2-1	NA	TGTGCCAGCAGCCACCCTAGGGGTGAGCAGTTCTTC	CASSHPRGEQFF
TRBV20-1	once	TRBJ1-1	NA	TGCAGACAGGGTCGTGAAGCTTTCTTT	CRQGREAFF
TRBV7-2	NA	TRBJ2-3	NA	TGTGCCAGCAGCTCCTGGGGCGGGATGACTGTAGATACGCAGTATTTT	CASSSWGGMTVDTQYF
TRBV7-9	once	TRBJ2-2	TRBD1	TGTGCCAGCACCGGACAGGGAGACACCGGGGAGCTGTTTTTT	CASTGQGDTGELFF
TRBV28	NA	TRBJ2-7	TRBD2	TGTGCCAGCAGTTCCCCGACTAGCGGGAAATACGAGCAGTACTTC	CASSSPTSGKYEQYF
TRBV11-3	NA	TRBJ2-5	NA	TGTGCCAGCAGCTTTCGGGTTGAGACCCAGTACTTC	CASSFRVETQYF
TRBV9	NA	TRBJ2-2	TRBD2	TGTGCCAGCGGGAGCGGGAGGGACACCGGGGAGCTGTTTTTT	CASGSGRDTGELFF
TRBV7-2	NA	TRBJ2-3	NA	TGTGCCAGCACCATTCAACGGGGGACGGGTACGCAGTATTTT	CASTIQRGTGTQYF
TRBV7-9	NA	TRBJ2-5	TRBD1	TGTGCCAGCAGCTTAGGGGACAGGGGGTTGCAAGAGACCCAGTACTTC	CASSLGDRGLQETQYF
TRBV7-6	NA	TRBJ1-2	TRBD1	TGTGCCAGCAGCGAGGGACAGGGATATGGCTACACCTTC	CASSEGQGYGYTF
TRBV4-1	few	TRBJ1-5	TRBD1	TGCGCCAGCAGCCGAGCCGGACAGGTCGATCAGCCCCAGCATTTT	CASSRAGQVDQPQHF
TRBV5-4	NA	TRBJ2-7	TRBD1	TGTGCCAGCAGCCACCGGGACAGGGAGACCTACGAGCAGTACTTC	CASSHRDRETYEQYF
TRBV28	NA	TRBJ1-3	NA	TGTGCCAGCAGTCCCGGACTGGTGGACACCATATATTTT	CASSPGLVDTIYF
TRBV9	NA	TRBJ2-3	NA	TGTGCCAGCACGTCCTCCCCGGCAGATACGCAGTATTTT	CASTSSPADTQYF
TRBV6-6	NA	TRBJ1-2	NA	TGTGCCAGCAGTTACTCGAAGGCTCAGAACTATGGCTACACCTTC	CASSYSKAQNYGYTF
TRBV7-2	NA	TRBJ2-5	TRBD2	TGTGCCAGCAGCGGGGGGGTCCAAGAGACCCAGTACTTC	CASSGGVQETQYF
TRBV6-5	once	TRBJ2-7	TRBD1	TGTGCCAGCACCTTGAGGACAGGGCAGGCCGAGCAGTACTTC	CASTLRTGQAEQYF
TRBV6-5	NA	TRBJ1-1	NA	TGTGCCAGCAGCCAACGGTTGAACACTGAAGCTTTCTTT	CASSQRLNTEAFF